Listed below are T cell receptor beta chains from one sample, sequenced in a study of shared clonotypes between healthy human individuals. Sequencing was performed with immunoSEQ multiplex PCR; in TCRdb, only in-frame clones are kept and a portion is missing. The table shows about 2,200,000 clones, with 85% to 95% occurring only once. The sequenced sample was naive CD8+ T cells from PBMCs. These receptors all come from a man in his late teens or twenties in good health. Some clones in this sample may be carry-over from other donors' samples. Each CDR3 is given with its conserved first and last residue. Fields, in order: J gene, V gene, D gene, clone size, CDR3 DNA, CDR3 protein. The D gene is left open where the match is weak. Not every row has a clone size; where given, it reads once, few, many or a size class.

TRBJ1-1 | TRBV20-1 | . | . | TGCAGTGCTAGAGTATGGGAGGCTTTCTTT | CSARVWEAFF
TRBJ1-3 | TRBV11-2 | . | once | TGTGCCAGCAGCCCCTGGGAGGGGAACTCTGGAAACACCATATATTTT | CASSPWEGNSGNTIYF
TRBJ2-3 | TRBV7-9 | . | . | TGTGCCAGCAGCTCCAGGGTAGCGAACACAGATACGCAGTATTTT | CASSSRVANTDTQYF
TRBJ2-1 | TRBV27 | . | . | TGTGCCAGCAGTTTATCTCCTTCTAATGAGCAGTTCTTC | CASSLSPSNEQFF
TRBJ2-1 | TRBV28 | TRBD2 | . | TGTGCCAGCAGTCCTCTAGCGGGCAGGGCGAATGAGCAGTTCTTC | CASSPLAGRANEQFF
TRBJ2-7 | TRBV27 | . | . | TGTGCCAGCAGTTTTAGGGGGTCAGGGTCGTACGAGCAGTACTTC | CASSFRGSGSYEQYF
TRBJ2-4 | TRBV27 | . | once | TGTGCCAGCAGCTGGGCAGGGTCGGGGGTTCAGTACTTC | CASSWAGSGVQYF
TRBJ2-7 | TRBV29-1 | TRBD2 | . | TGCAGCGTTGAAGCCAGCGGGAGCTACGAGCAGTACTTC | CSVEASGSYEQYF
TRBJ2-6 | TRBV5-4 | . | . | TGTGCCAGCAGCATTGACCTAGTATCCGGGGCCAACGTCCTGACTTTC | CASSIDLVSGANVLTF
TRBJ1-3 | TRBV14 | . | . | TGTGCCAGCAGCCAAGATCCCAGGGTGGTCTCTGGAAACACCATATATTTT | CASSQDPRVVSGNTIYF
TRBJ2-1 | TRBV28 | TRBD2 | . | TGTGCCACAGACGGGGGACTAGCGGGAGCCAATGAGCAGTTCTTC | CATDGGLAGANEQFF
TRBJ2-1 | TRBV6-5 | TRBD1 | . | TGTGCCAGCAGTACCCCCGGGACAGGCTACAATGAGCAGTTCTTC | CASSTPGTGYNEQFF
TRBJ1-5 | TRBV25-1 | . | . | TGTGCCAGCAGTTCAGGGTTCGGTCAGCCCCAGCATTTT | CASSSGFGQPQHF
TRBJ2-2 | TRBV7-3 | TRBD1 | . | TGTGCCAGCAGCTCACCGGGACAGGGTGGAACCGGGGAGCTGTTTTTT | CASSSPGQGGTGELFF
TRBJ2-7 | TRBV30 | TRBD2 | . | TGTGCCTGGAGTGTCATATCCAGGACTAGCAGGCTCCCTCCAACCTACGAGCAGTACTTC | CAWSVISRTSRLPPTYEQYF
TRBJ2-1 | TRBV7-6 | TRBD2 | . | TGTGCCAGCAGCCCTGGACTAGCGGGAGGGAATGAGCAGTTCTTC | CASSPGLAGGNEQFF
TRBJ2-1 | TRBV7-3 | . | . | TGTGCCAGCAGCTCAATAACTAGTGGAATCCGCGGGGAGCAGTTCTTC | CASSSITSGIRGEQFF
TRBJ1-1 | TRBV9 | TRBD1 | once | TGTGCCAGCAGCGTAGACCAGGGGGCGGAAATGAACACTGAAGCTTTCTTT | CASSVDQGAEMNTEAFF